These 29 T cell receptor beta chains were all obtained from the same sample, sequenced in a study of shared clonotypes between healthy human individuals. Sequencing used immunoSEQ multiplex PCR; TCRdb keeps in-frame clones, though not all of them. Of more than 550,000 clones in the sample, around 70% were seen once. The sample comprised memory CD4+ T cells sorted from blood. Subset of the sample: CD45RA-negative fraction. The source of these receptors is a woman in her thirties in good health.

The chain couples TRBV11-1 to TRBJ2-1, with 10 bases that match TRBD2. V shed 6 bases and J 4 bases; nucleotides not matched to a gene: 6. Germline lookup yields CDR1 SGHAT and CDR2 FQDESV (reference sequence). The CDR3 spans 15 residues. The CDR3 reads CASSPLAGNYNEQFF. The DNA of the CDR3 is TGTGCCAGCAGTCCACTAGCGGGGAATTACAATGAGCAGTTCTTC.

This clone was detected only a few times. The genes are TRBV19 and TRBJ1-1, with TRBD1 identical over 7 bases. The ends lost 4 bases at V and 7 bases at J; junction bases unmatched: 9. Germline-derived CDR1 and CDR2 are LNHDA and SQIVND (reference sequence). The CDR3 length is 14 residues. The CDR3 region has the DNA TGTGCCAGTAGTAACCGGGGACAGCCGGTTGAAGCTTTCTTT. It is translated as CASSNRGQPVEAFF.

J is TRBJ1-2 and V is TRBV28; weak D call: TRBD1 (6 bases). The CDR3 loop spans 14 amino acids. The V end was cut by 5 bases, the J end by 5 bases, with 15 bases between. Germline CDR1 MDHEN, CDR2 SYDVKM. CDR3 region: CASSQGTVYYGYTF. The CDR3 coding sequence is TGTGCCAGCAGTCAGGGGACCGTTTATTATGGCTACACCTTC.

As to this clone: A read error is possible here, since a much larger clone lies one base away. The chain is built from TRBV2 and TRBJ1-5; D gene ambiguous. There are 11 residues in the CDR3. Deletions cut 5 bases from V and 6 bases from J, with 5 bases between. Germline lookup yields CDR1 SNHLY and CDR2 FYNNEI. The CDR3 region is CASSLGQPQHF. The CDR3 DNA sequence: TGTGCCAGCAGTTTGGGTCAGCCCCAGCATTTT.

The J gene is TRBJ1-5, the V gene TRBV27; D is possibly TRBD1 (6 bases). The length of the CDR3 is 13 residues. CDR1 MNHEY and CDR2 SMNVEV come from the germline V gene (reference sequence). V was clipped by 10 bases and J by 2 bases, with 12 bases between them. The CDR3 protein is CATGGAGNQPQHF. The CDR3 coding sequence is TGTGCCACCGGGGGCGCCGGCAATCAGCCCCAGCATTTT.

This clone was counted at least ten times. The V and J genes are TRBV19 and TRBJ2-3; D uncertain. The V end lost 1 base, the J end lost 2 bases, and 10 bases lay between the germline ends. The CDR3 is 15 residues long. Germline V gene sequence: CDR1 LNHDA, CDR2 SQIVND (reference sequence). The CDR3 sequence: CASSIAQPYTDTQYF. The CDR3 bases are TGTGCCAGTAGTATAGCTCAGCCTTACACAGATACGCAGTATTTT.

The chain employs TRBV29-1 and TRBJ2-3, with D possibly matching TRBD2 (6 bases). Germline V lookup: CDR1 SQVTM, CDR2 ANQGSEA. V lost 8 bases to trimming and J lost 0 bases, with 15 bases between them. CDR3 length: 14 amino acids. The CDR3 spells CSTGGVHSTDTQYF. CDR3 nucleotide sequence: TGCAGCACCGGAGGGGTCCATAGCACAGATACGCAGTATTTT.

The gene calls are TRBV7-2 and TRBJ2-3; 8 bases align to TRBD2. CDR1 SGHTA and CDR2 FQGNSA come from the germline V gene. This CDR3 has 14 residues. The V and J ends lost 2 bases and 4 bases, in that order; junction bases with no gene match: 2. The CDR3 nucleotides read TGTGCCAGCAGCTTACTAGCGGGTGCAGATACGCAGTATTTT. It specifies CASSLLAGADTQYF. The full variable domain, completed using reference TRBV7-2 and TRBJ2-3, is GAGVSQSPSNKVTEKGKDVELRCDPISGHTALYWYRQSLGQGLEFLIYFQGNSAPDKSGLPSDRFSAERTGGSVSTLTIQRTQQEDSAVYLCASSLLAGADTQYFGPGTRLTVL.

A note on this clone: A much larger clone lies one base from this, so it may be a read error. The rearrangement uses TRBV11-2 and TRBJ1-5; D remains ambiguous. With 2 bases removed from V and 3 bases from J, the gap between germline ends came to 5 bases. Germline CDR1 is SGHAT and CDR2 is FQNNGV. The CDR3 runs to 13 residues. CDR3 region: CASSLYPNQPQHF. For the CDR3, the DNA is TGTGCCAGCAGCTTATACCCCAATCAGCCCCAGCATTTT. The variable domain in full, with the rest retrieved from reference TRBV11-2 and TRBJ1-5, is EAGVAQSPRYKIIEKRQSVAFWCNPISGHATLYWYQQILGQGPKLLIQFQNNGVVDDSQLPKDRFSAERLKGVDSTLKIQPAKLEDSAVYLCASSLYPNQPQHFGDGTRLSIL.

The rearrangement links TRBV5-4 to TRBJ2-7; D remains ambiguous. V was pared by 3 bases and J by 0 bases, with 10 bases between. The CDR3 contains 14 residues. The germline V gene has CDR1 SGHNT and CDR2 YYREEE (reference sequence). CDR3 protein: CASSSARSSYEQYF. The CDR3, as DNA: TGTGCCAGCAGCTCGGCAAGGAGCTCCTACGAGCAGTACTTC. The entire variable domain, with the rest obtained from reference TRBV5-4 and TRBJ2-7, is as follows: ETGVTQSPTHLIKTRGQQVTLRCSSQSGHNTVSWYQQALGQGPQFIFQYYREEENGRGNFPPRFSGLQFPNYSSELNVNALELDDSALYLCASSSARSSYEQYFGPGTRLTVT.

The chain uses TRBV10-3 and TRBJ2-1; 8 bases are shared with TRBD1. The CDR3 is made up of 15 amino acids. V shed 3 bases, J shed 5 bases, and the junction held 6 bases outside the gene matches. The germline V gene has CDR1 ENHRY and CDR2 SYGVKD. The CDR3 protein is CAISERDRSNNEQFF. CDR3 sequence (DNA): TGTGCCATCAGTGAAAGGGACAGGAGTAACAATGAGCAGTTCTTC.

The chain carries TRBV6-5 and TRBJ2-5, with D perhaps TRBD1 or TRBD2 (7 bases each). This CDR3 is 14 amino acids long. Trimming shortened V by 6 bases and J by 6 bases, and 17 bases separated the two germline ends. Germline lookup yields CDR1 MNHEY and CDR2 SVGAGI. CDR3 bases: TGTGCCAGCAGAGCAGGGGGGGGACGAAAGACCCAGTACTTC. This gives the protein CASRAGGGRKTQYF.

The chain joins TRBV5-1 to TRBJ2-1, with TRBD2 matching over 8 bases. The CDR3 loop spans 14 amino acids. Per germline, CDR1 SGHRS and CDR2 YFSETQ. J lost 8 bases, V lost 2 bases, and 6 bases had no gene match. The chain's CDR3 is CASSLWREADEQFF. DNA for the CDR3: TGCGCCAGCAGCTTATGGCGGGAGGCCGATGAGCAGTTCTTC.

The chain is built from TRBV5-1 and TRBJ2-7, with 8 bases matching TRBD1. J was trimmed by 0 bases and V by 4 bases; bases with no gene match: 6. Germline V lookup: CDR1 SGHRS, CDR2 YFSETQ. This CDR3 has 15 residues. The CDR3 DNA reads as TGCGCCAGCAGCATGGGACAGGCCAGCTCCTACGAGCAGTACTTC. Protein sequence: CASSMGQASSYEQYF.

V usage is TRBV12-1 and J usage is TRBJ1-5. TRBV12-1 is a pseudogene segment. The CDR3 extends over 9 amino acids. DNA for the CDR3: TGTGCCAAAAACGGCAGCCAGCATTTT. It codes for CAKNGSQHF.

The rearrangement uses TRBV9 and TRBJ2-7; no clear D gene. The germline V gene encodes CDR1 SGDLS and CDR2 YYNGEE. The CDR3 length is 15 residues. V was clipped by 2 bases and J by 4 bases, with 16 bases between them. The CDR3 coding sequence is TGTGCCAGCAGCGTCGCTCCAGGCGCGGTATACGAGCAGTACTTC. This translates into CASSVAPGAVYEQYF.

The genes are TRBV14 and TRBJ2-1, with 15 positions matching TRBD2. Germline trimming cut 4 bases from V and 9 bases from J; bases unmatched to any gene: 7. From germline, CDR1 is SGHDN and CDR2 FVKESK. The CDR3 contains 16 residues. CDR3 DNA sequence: TGTGCCAGCAGCCGATGGACTAGCGGGAGGGCCGGTGAGCAGTTCTTC. Translating gives CASSRWTSGRAGEQFF.

The chain recombines TRBV6-5 with TRBJ2-3, with D possibly TRBD2 on 5 matching bases. This CDR3 has 13 residues. Trimming stripped 8 bases from V and 1 base from J, with 10 bases between. Germline V gene data show CDR1 as MNHEY and CDR2 as SVGAGI. CDR3 in DNA: TGTGCCAGCGGGTCCGGGGGCACAGATACGCAGTATTTT. Translating it yields CASGSGGTDTQYF.

This chain joins TRBV4-1 and TRBJ2-5; 10 positions agree with TRBD2. The germline gives CDR1 MGHRA, CDR2 YSYEKL. Trimming cost V 0 bases and J 5 bases; bases outside gene matches: 18. This CDR3 has 20 amino acids. The CDR3 reads CASSQDHAQPLAGVRETQYF. The CDR3 DNA is TGCGCCAGCAGCCAAGACCACGCGCAACCCCTAGCGGGAGTCAGGGAGACCCAGTACTTC.

This chain connects TRBV6-5 to TRBJ1-1; 8 bases are a match to TRBD1. Germline V gene sequence: CDR1 MNHEY, CDR2 SVGAGI. There are 15 residues in the CDR3. With 6 bases clipped from V and 5 bases from J, the junction kept 11 bases outside the gene matches. In DNA, the CDR3 is TGTGCCAGCAGCCCGCTCTCAGGGGGCGGGACTGAAGCTTTCTTT. It translates to CASSPLSGGGTEAFF.

As DNA, the CDR3 is TGTGCCAGCTCACAGGGCGGGGACACTGAAGCTTTCTTT. Amino acids: CASSQGGDTEAFF. This chain uses TRBV18 with TRBJ1-1; D is unclear. The CDR3 covers 13 residues. The V end lost 4 bases, the J end lost 3 bases, and 9 bases lay between the germline ends. The germline V gene encodes CDR1 KGHSH and CDR2 LQKENI.

The J gene is TRBJ1-1, the V gene TRBV19, with D unclear. The CDR3 extends over 13 amino acids. Per the germline V gene, CDR1 is LNHDA and CDR2 is SQIVND (reference sequence). With 6 bases removed from V and 2 bases from J, the gap between germline ends came to 10 bases. The DNA for the CDR3 is TGTGCCAGTAGGAGACAATTAAACACTGAAGCTTTCTTT. It codes for CASRRQLNTEAFF.

This clone was counted only a few times. The chain is built from TRBV10-1 and TRBJ2-1; unclear D gene. The CDR3 consists of 13 residues. The germline V gene encodes CDR1 WNHNN and CDR2 SYGVQD (reference sequence). Trimming removed 7 bases from V and 7 bases from J, with 14 bases in between. The CDR3 nucleotides are TGCGCCAGCACCCCCCAGCTGGATAATGAGCAGTTCTTC. This gives the protein CASTPQLDNEQFF.

This clone was picked up one time. Other DNA sequences within the sample encode an identical CDR3. The V gene is TRBV30, the J gene TRBJ2-5; maybe TRBD2 (6 bases). V gave up 0 bases and J gave up 5 bases, with 10 bases separating them. The V gene's germline CDR1 is GTSNPN and CDR2 SVGIG (reference sequence). The CDR3 is 13 amino acids. The CDR3 DNA follows: TGTGCCTGGAGTGTAGGCGGGACGGAGACCCAGTACTTC. This translates into CAWSVGGTETQYF.

This chain joins TRBV29-1 and TRBJ2-5, with D unclear. CDR3 length: 11 residues. Germline V gene lookup returns CDR1 SQVTM and CDR2 ANQGSEA. V lost 3 bases and J 2 bases, leaving 4 bases between the germline ends. The CDR3 DNA is TGCAGCGTTGATGGACAAGAGACCCAGTACTTC. It translates to CSVDGQETQYF.

This clone was detected a few times. The rearrangement uses TRBV4-1 and TRBJ2-3, with no clear D. Germline CDR1 reads MGHRA; CDR2 reads YSYEKL. Trimming cost V 2 bases and J 4 bases, with 10 bases left between them. CDR3 size: 14 residues. CDR3: CASSQQRLADTQYF. CDR3 DNA sequence: TGCGCCAGCAGCCAACAAAGGTTGGCAGATACGCAGTATTTT.

Regarding this clone: This sample also contains other DNA sequences that code for the same CDR3. The rearrangement links TRBV20-1 to TRBJ2-5, with a possible D match to TRBD2 (6 bases). Trimming took 1 base from V and 7 from J, leaving 7 bases between them. The CDR3 runs to 11 residues. Per the germline V gene, CDR1 is DFQATT and CDR2 is SNEGSKA (reference sequence). For the CDR3, the DNA is TGCAGTGCTAGAGTGGGGGGGACCCAGTACTTC. It codes for CSARVGGTQYF.

The chain joins TRBV18 to TRBJ2-3; D is undetermined. In germline, CDR1 is KGHSH, CDR2 LQKENI. The germline V and J ends were trimmed by 1 base and 0 bases, with 8 bases remaining between them. The CDR3 length is 15 residues. The CDR3 reads CASSPQGSSTDTQYF. The CDR3 DNA is TGTGCCAGCTCACCACAGGGTTCGAGCACAGATACGCAGTATTTT.

This clone appeared a single time. The chain employs TRBV28 and TRBJ1-5; D is unclear. Germline loops: CDR1 MDHEN, CDR2 SYDVKM. The CDR3 extends over 12 amino acids. V lost 3 bases and J 11 bases, leaving 11 bases between the germline ends. In DNA form, the CDR3 reads TGTGCCAGCAGTTTCCGAGAGGCGGCCCAGCATTTT. Its protein product is CASSFREAAQHF.